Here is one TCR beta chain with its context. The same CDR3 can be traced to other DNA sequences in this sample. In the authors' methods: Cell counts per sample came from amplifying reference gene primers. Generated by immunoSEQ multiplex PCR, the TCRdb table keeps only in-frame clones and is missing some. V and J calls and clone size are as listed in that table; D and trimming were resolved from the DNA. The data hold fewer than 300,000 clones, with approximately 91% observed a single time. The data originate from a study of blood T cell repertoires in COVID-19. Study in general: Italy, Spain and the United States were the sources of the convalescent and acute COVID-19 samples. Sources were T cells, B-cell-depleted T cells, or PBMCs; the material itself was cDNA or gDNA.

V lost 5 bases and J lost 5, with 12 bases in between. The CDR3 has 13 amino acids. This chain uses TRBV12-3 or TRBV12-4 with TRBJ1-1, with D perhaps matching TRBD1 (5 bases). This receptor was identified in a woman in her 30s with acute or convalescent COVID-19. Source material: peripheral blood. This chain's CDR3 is CASSQGARTEAFF. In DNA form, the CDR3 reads TGTGCCAGCAGTCAAGGGGCCAGAACTGAAGCTTTCTTT.